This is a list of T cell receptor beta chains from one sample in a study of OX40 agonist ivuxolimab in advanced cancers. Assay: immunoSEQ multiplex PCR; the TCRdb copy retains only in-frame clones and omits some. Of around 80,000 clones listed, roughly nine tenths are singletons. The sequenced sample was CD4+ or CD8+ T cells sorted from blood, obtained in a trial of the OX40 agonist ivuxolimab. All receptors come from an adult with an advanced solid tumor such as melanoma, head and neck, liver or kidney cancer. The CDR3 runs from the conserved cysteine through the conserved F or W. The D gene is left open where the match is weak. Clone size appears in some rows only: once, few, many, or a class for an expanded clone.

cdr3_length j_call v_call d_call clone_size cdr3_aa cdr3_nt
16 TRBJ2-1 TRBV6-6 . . CASSYSGQPPYNEQFF TGTGCCAGCAGTTACTCGGGTCAGCCGCCCTACAATGAGCAGTTCTTC
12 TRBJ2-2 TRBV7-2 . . CASSPGPGELFF TGTGCCAGCAGCCCGGGGCCCGGGGAGCTGTTTTTT
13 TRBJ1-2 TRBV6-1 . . CASSLGAGYGYTF TGTGCCAGCAGCCTGGGGGCGGGGTATGGCTACACCTTC
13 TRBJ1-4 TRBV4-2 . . CASSQATNEKLFF TGTGCCAGCAGCCAAGCAACTAATGAAAAACTGTTTTTT
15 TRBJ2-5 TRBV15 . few CATSYNRPYQETQYF TGTGCCACCAGCTACAACCGCCCCTACCAAGAGACCCAGTACTTC
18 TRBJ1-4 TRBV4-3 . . CASSQASPGGASNEKLFF TGCGCCAGCAGCCAGGCCTCCCCGGGGGGGGCCTCTAATGAAAAACTGTTTTTT
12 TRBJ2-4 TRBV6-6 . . CASGPGHRFQYF TGTGCCAGCGGCCCGGGACATAGGTTTCAGTACTTC
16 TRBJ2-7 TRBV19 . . CASSGVRTPLSYEQYF TGTGCCAGTAGTGGGGTCCGGACACCCCTGTCCTACGAGCAGTACTTC
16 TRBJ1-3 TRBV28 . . CASTPGQGLSGNTIYF TGTGCCAGCACCCCTGGGCAGGGTCTCTCTGGAAACACCATATATTTT
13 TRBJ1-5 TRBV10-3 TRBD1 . CAISGQGNQPQHF TGTGCCATCAGTGGACAGGGGAATCAGCCCCAGCATTTT
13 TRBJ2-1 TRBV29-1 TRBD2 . CSETGTSPNEQFF TGCAGTGAAACCGGGACTAGCCCCAATGAGCAGTTCTTC
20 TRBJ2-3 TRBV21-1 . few CASSPRSGPSTRVFTDTQYF TGTGCCAGCAGCCCCCGATCTGGGCCTAGCACACGGGTATTCACAGATACGCAGTATTTT
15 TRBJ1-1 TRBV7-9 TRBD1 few CASSWYRGGNTEAFF TGTGCCAGCAGCTGGTACAGGGGTGGGAACACTGAAGCTTTCTTT
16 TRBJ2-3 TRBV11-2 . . CASSLMMGGGPDTQYF TGTGCCAGCAGCTTAATGATGGGAGGGGGCCCAGATACGCAGTATTTT
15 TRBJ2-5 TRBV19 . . CASSIGKGFTETQYF TGTGCCAGTAGTATTGGAAAGGGATTCACCGAGACCCAGTACTTC
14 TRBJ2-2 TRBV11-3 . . CASSLGILSGELFF TGTGCCAGCAGCTTGGGGATTCTCTCCGGGGAGCTGTTTTTT
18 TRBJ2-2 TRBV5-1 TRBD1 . CASSLGRQGARDTGELFF TGCGCCAGCAGCTTGGGGAGACAGGGGGCGCGGGACACCGGGGAGCTGTTTTTT
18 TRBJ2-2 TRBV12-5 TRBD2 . CASGLVGLAGGRTGELFF TGTGCTAGTGGTTTGGTAGGACTAGCGGGGGGGCGCACCGGGGAGCTGTTTTTT
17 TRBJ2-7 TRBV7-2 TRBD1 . CASSLGKMDRGVYEQYF TGTGCCAGCAGCTTGGGGAAAATGGACAGGGGGGTCTACGAGCAGTACTTC
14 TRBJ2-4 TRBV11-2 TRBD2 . CASGLAGHKNIQYF TGTGCCAGCGGACTAGCGGGTCACAAAAACATTCAGTACTTC
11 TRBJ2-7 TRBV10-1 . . CASSEGYEQYF TGCGCCAGCAGTGAGGGGTACGAGCAGTACTTC
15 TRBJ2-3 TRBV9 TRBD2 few CASSPVAGGTDTQYF TGTGCCAGCAGCCCCGTGGCGGGGGGCACAGATACGCAGTATTTT
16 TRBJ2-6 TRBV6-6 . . CASRETGTTGANVLTF TGTGCCAGCAGAGAAACAGGGACTACTGGGGCCAACGTCCTGACTTTC
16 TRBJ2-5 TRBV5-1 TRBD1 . CASSDPGTGAQETQYF TGCGCCAGCAGCGATCCCGGGACAGGGGCTCAAGAGACCCAGTACTTC
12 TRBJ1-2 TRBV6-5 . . CATYRSNYGYTF TGTGCCACTTACAGGAGTAACTATGGCTACACCTTC
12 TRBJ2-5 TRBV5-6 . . CASSLVDTRMDF TGTGCCAGCAGCTTGGTGGACACCCGAATGGACTTC
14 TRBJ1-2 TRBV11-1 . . CASSWGRTNYGYTF TGTGCCAGCAGCTGGGGACGGACTAACTATGGCTACACCTTC
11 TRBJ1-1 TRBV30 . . CAWDRNTEAFF TGTGCCTGGGACAGGAACACTGAAGCTTTCTTT
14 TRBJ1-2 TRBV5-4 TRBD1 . CASRRIGGWYGYTF TGTGCCAGCAGAAGGATAGGGGGCTGGTATGGCTACACCTTC
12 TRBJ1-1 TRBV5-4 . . CASSLARGEAFF TGTGCCAGCAGCTTGGCCAGGGGAGAAGCTTTCTTT
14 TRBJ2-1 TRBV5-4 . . CASSPRDPYNEQFF TGTGCCAGCAGCCCTCGGGATCCCTACAATGAGCAGTTCTTC
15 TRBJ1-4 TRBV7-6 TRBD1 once CASSLGTAGGQELFF TGTGCCAGCAGCTTGGGGACAGCTGGGGGCCAGGAACTGTTTTTT
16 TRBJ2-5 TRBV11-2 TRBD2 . CASSSKVSSGSETQYF TGTGCCAGCAGCTCCAAGGTGTCTAGCGGGAGTGAGACCCAGTACTTC
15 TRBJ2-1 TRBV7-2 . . CASSLVDGLYNEQFF TGTGCCAGCAGCTTAGTCGACGGACTGTACAATGAGCAGTTCTTC
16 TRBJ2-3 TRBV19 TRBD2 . CASSIPGLARTDTQYF TGTGCCAGTAGTATACCGGGACTAGCCCGCACAGATACACAGTATTTT
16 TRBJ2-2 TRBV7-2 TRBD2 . CASSFLAGVPTGELFF TGTGCCAGCAGCTTCTTAGCGGGAGTTCCCACCGGGGAGCTGTTTTTT
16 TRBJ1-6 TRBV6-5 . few CASSYSSGMENSPLHF TGTGCCAGCAGTTACTCGTCGGGGATGGAGAATTCACCCCTCCACTTT